The sequence of this TCR beta chain was determined in a study of cytomegalovirus exposure and HLA in healthy donors. This clone was observed a few times. This CDR3 has 14 amino acids. With 2 bases removed from V and 1 base from J, the gap between germline ends came to 8 bases. CDR1 is MNHEY, CDR2 SMNVEV, per germline (reference sequence). The PCR was carried out with 60 Vbeta primers and 13 Jbeta primers. The table came from immunoSEQ multiplex PCR; TCRdb's copy has only in-frame clones and leaves some out. This sample yields 100,000 to 150,000 clones, of which around three quarters are seen a single time; 1% belongs to the top ten.

This receptor was taken from a man between 35 and 55 years old in good health and CMV-seronegative. The chain joins TRBV27 to TRBJ1-1, with D maybe TRBD1 (6 bases). The sample taken for sequencing was PBMCs. In DNA, the CDR3 is TGTGCCAGCAGTTTACAGGGGAGGAACACTGAAGCTTTCTTT. Translation: CASSLQGRNTEAFF.